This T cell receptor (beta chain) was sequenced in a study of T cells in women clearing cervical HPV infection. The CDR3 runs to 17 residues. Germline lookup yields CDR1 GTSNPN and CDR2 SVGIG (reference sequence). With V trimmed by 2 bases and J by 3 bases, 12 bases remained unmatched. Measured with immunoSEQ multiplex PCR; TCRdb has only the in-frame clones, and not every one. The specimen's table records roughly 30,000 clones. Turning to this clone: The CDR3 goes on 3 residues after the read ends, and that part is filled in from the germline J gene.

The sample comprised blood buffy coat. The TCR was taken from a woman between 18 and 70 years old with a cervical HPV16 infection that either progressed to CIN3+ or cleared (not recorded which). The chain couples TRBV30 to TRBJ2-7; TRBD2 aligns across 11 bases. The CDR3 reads CAWSSGLELAGVYEQYF. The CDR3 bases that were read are TGTGCCTGGAGTAGCGGATTGGAACTAGCGGGAGTCTACGAG.